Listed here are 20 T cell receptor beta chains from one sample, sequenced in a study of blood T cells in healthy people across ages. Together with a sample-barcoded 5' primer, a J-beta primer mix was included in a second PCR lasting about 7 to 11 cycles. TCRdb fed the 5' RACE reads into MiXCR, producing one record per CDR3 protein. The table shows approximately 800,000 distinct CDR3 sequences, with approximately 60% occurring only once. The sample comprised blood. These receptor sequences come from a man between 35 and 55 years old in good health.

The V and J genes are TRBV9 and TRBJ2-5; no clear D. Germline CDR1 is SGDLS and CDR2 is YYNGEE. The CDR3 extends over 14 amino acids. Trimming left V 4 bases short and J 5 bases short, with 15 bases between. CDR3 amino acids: CASSLASVEETQYF. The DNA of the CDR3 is TGTGCCAGCAGCCTCGCGTCCGTGGAGGAGACCCAGTACTTC.

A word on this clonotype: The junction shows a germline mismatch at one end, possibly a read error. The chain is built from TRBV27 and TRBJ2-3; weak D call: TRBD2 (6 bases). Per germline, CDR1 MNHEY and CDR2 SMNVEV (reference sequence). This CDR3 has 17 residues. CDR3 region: CASSLRVAGKGPDTQYF. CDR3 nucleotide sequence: TGTGCCAGCAGTTTACGGGTTGCGGGAAAAGGTCCGGATACACAGTATTTT.

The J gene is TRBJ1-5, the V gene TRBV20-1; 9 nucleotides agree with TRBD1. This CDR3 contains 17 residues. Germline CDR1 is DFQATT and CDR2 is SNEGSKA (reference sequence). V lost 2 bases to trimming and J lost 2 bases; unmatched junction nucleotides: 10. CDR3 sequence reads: CSARPPGQGSRNQPQHF. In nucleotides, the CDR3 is TGCAGTGCTAGACCACCGGGACAGGGTAGTCGCAATCAGCCCCAGCATTTT.

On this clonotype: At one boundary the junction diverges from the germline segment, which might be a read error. The CDR3 DNA is TGTGTCAGCAATAAGGGGGGGACAGGGTACAATGAGCAGTTCTTC. As protein: CVSNKGGTGYNEQFF. The chain uses TRBV6-2 or TRBV6-3 and TRBJ2-1, with TRBD1 matching 9 bases. Germline V gives CDR1 MNHEY, CDR2 SVGEGT. The CDR3 runs to 15 residues.

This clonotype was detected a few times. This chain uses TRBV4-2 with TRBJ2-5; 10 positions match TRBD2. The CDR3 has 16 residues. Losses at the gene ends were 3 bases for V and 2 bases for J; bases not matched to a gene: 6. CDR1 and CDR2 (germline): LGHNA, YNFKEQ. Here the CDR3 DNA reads TGTGCCAGCAGCCAGGATGGACTAGCGGTTCAAGAGACCCAGTACTTC. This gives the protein CASSQDGLAVQETQYF.

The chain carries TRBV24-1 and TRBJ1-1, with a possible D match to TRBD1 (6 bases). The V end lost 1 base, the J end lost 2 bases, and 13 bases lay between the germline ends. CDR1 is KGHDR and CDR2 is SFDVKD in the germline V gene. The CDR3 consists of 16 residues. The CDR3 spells CATSDFRTGFNTEAFF. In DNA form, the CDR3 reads TGTGCCACCAGTGATTTCCGAACAGGGTTCAACACTGAAGCTTTCTTT.

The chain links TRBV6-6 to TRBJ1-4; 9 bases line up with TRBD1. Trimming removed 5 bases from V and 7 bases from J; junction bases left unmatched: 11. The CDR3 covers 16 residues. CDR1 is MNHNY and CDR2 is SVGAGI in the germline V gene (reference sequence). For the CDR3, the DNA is TGTGCCAGCAGTGATACTAACAGGGGGCGCGGTGAAAAACTGTTTTTT. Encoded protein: CASSDTNRGRGEKLFF.

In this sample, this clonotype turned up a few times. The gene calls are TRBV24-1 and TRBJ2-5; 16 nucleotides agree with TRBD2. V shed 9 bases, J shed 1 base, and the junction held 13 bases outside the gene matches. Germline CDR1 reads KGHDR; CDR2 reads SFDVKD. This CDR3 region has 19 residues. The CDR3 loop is CATAKGLAGGPISQETQYF. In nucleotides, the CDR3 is TGTGCCACCGCTAAGGGACTAGCGGGAGGGCCTATCTCCCAAGAGACCCAGTACTTC.

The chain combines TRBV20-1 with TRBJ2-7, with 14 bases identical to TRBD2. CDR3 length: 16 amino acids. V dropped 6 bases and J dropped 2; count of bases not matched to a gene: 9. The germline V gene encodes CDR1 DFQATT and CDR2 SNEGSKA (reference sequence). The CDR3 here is CSAPRLAGGGTYEQYF. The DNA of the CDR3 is TGCAGTGCACCGAGACTAGCGGGAGGGGGGACCTACGAGCAGTACTTC.

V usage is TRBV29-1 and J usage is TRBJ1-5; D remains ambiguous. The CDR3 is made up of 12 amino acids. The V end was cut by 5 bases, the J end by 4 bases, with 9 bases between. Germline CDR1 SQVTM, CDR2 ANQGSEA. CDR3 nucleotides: TGCAGCGTTCAGGACCCAAATCAGCCCCAGCATTTT. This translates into CSVQDPNQPQHF. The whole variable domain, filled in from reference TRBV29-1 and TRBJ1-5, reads SAVISQKPSRDICQRGTSLTIQCQVDSQVTMMFWYRQQPGQSLTLIATANQGSEATYESGFVIDKFPISRPNLTFSTLTVSNMSPEDSSIYLCSVQDPNQPQHFGDGTRLSIL.

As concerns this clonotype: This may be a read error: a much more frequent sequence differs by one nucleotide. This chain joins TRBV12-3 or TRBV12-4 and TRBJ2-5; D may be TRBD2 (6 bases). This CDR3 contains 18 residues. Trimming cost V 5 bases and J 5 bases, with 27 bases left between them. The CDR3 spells CASSLSSGSGGERETQYF. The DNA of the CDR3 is TGTGCCAGCAGTCTTTCAAGTGGGAGCGGAGGGGAAAGGGAGACCCAGTACTTC.

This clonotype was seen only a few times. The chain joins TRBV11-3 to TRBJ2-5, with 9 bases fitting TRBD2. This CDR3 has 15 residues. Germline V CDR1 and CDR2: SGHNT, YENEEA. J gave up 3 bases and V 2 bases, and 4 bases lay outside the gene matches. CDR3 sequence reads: CASSLPLAGEETQYF. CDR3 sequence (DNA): TGTGCCAGCAGCTTACCCTTAGCGGGAGAAGAGACCCAGTACTTC.

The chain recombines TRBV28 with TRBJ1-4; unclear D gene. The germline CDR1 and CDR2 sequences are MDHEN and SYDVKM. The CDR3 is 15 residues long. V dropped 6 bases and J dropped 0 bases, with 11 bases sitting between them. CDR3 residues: CASRLSVATNEKLFF. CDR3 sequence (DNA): TGTGCCAGCAGGTTGTCTGTTGCAACTAATGAAAAACTGTTTTTT. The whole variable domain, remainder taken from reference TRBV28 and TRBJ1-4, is DVKVTQSSRYLVKRTGEKVFLECVQDMDHENMFWYRQDPGLGLRLIYFSYDVKMKEKGDIPEGYSVSREKKERFSLILESASTNQTSMYLCASRLSVATNEKLFFGSGTQLSVL.

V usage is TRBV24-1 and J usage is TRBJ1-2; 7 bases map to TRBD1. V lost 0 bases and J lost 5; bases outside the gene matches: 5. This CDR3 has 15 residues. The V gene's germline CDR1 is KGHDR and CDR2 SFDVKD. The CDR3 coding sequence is TGTGCCACCAGTGATTTGGGGACAGCCAATTATGGCTACACCTTC. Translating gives CATSDLGTANYGYTF.

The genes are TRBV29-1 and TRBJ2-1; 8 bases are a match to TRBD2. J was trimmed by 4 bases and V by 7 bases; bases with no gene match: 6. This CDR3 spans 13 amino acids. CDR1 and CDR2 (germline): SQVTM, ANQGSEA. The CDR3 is CSAPGLGYNEQFF. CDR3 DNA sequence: TGCAGCGCCCCGGGACTAGGGTACAATGAGCAGTTCTTC.

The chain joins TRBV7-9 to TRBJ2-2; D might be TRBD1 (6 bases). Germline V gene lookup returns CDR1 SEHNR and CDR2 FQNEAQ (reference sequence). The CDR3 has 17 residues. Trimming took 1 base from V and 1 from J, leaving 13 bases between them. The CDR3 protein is CASSLGQGSGNTGELFF. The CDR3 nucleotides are TGTGCCAGCAGCTTAGGGCAGGGGAGTGGGAACACCGGGGAGCTGTTTTTT. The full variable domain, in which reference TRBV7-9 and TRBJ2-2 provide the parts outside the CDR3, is DTGVSQNPRHKITKRGQNVTFRCDPISEHNRLYWYRQTLGQGPEFLTYFQNEAQLEKSRLLSDRFSAERPKGSFSTLEIQRTEQGDSAMYLCASSLGQGSGNTGELFFGEGSRLTVL.

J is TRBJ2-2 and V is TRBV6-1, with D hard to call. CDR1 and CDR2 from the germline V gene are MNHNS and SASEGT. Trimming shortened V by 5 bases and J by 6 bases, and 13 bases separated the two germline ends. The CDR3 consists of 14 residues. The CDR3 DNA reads TGTGCCAGCAGTCAATCCCGGACCCCCGGGGAGCTGTTTTTT. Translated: CASSQSRTPGELFF.

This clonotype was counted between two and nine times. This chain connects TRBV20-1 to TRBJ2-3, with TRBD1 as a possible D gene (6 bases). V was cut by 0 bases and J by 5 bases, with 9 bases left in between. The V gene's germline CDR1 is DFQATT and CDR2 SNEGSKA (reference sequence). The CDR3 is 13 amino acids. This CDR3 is CSARDSQGDTQYF. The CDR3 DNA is TGCAGTGCTAGAGACTCACAGGGAGATACGCAGTATTTT.

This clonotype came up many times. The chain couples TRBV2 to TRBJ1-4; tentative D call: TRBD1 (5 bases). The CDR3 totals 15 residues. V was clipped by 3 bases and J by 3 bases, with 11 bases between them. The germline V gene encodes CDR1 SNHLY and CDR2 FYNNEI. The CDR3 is CASSDPWGPNEKLFF. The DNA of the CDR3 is TGTGCCAGCAGTGATCCATGGGGCCCTAATGAAAAACTGTTTTTT.

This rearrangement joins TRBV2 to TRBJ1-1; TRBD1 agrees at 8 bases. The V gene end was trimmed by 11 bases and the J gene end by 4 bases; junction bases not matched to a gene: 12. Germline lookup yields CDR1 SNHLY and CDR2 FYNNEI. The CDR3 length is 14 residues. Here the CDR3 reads CAWYRTGYATEAFF. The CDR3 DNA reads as TGTGCCTGGTACCGGACAGGGTATGCCACTGAAGCTTTCTTT. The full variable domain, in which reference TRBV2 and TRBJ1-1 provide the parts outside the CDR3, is EPEVTQTPSHQVTQMGQEVILRCVPISNHLYFYWYRQILGQKVEFLVSFYNNEISEKSEIFDDQFSVERPDGSNFTLKIRSTKLEDSAMYFCAWYRTGYATEAFFGQGTRLTVV.